Following are 12 T cell receptor beta chains from one sample sequenced in a study of post-analysis software for immune sequencing data. General study findings and limits: Patients had higher frequencies than controls of roughly five TRBV segments, including TRBV5-6, TRBV5-1 and TRBV20-1.

No antigen is known for these receptors. Unique molecular identifiers were present in the TCR beta cDNA libraries. TCRdb processed the PCR reads anew with MiXCR; each CDR3 protein has one entry. There are roughly 170,000 distinct CDR3 sequences in the sample; approximately 30% occur only once, and 1.5% lies in the top ten. Sequenced material: blood. The receptors derive from a girl aged 5-17 years with multiple sclerosis.

At least ten counts were recorded for this clonotype. J is TRBJ2-3 and V is TRBV20-1, with TRBD2 as a possible D gene (6 bases). Germline CDR1 and CDR2: DFQATT and SNEGSKA (reference sequence). Trimming removed 0 bases at V and 2 bases at J, with 12 bases between. The CDR3 runs 15 residues. CDR3 bases: TGCAGTGCTAGAGACCTGGGAGGAAACACAGATACGCAGTATTTT. Encoded protein: CSARDLGGNTDTQYF.

This clonotype was counted ten times or more. V and J are TRBV7-2 and TRBJ2-7; possible D gene TRBD2, 6 bases. This CDR3 spans 15 amino acids. The germline gives CDR1 SGHTA, CDR2 FQGNSA. With 2 bases removed from V and 5 bases from J, the gap between germline ends came to 16 bases. The CDR3 loop is CASSLMAGPEDEQYF. CDR3 nucleotides: TGTGCCAGCAGCTTAATGGCGGGGCCGGAGGACGAGCAGTACTTC.

There are a few counts of this clonotype. In DNA, the CDR3 is TGCGCCAGCAGCTCGGGACTAGGGATAGCCAAAAACATTCAGTACTTC. Residues: CASSSGLGIAKNIQYF. The rearrangement joins TRBV5-1 to TRBJ2-4; 8 nucleotides match TRBD2. Germline assignment: CDR1 SGHRS and CDR2 YFSETQ. The length of the CDR3 is 16 residues. Unmatched junction bases numbered 5, after V lost 3 bases and J lost 0 bases.

This clonotype was counted at least ten times. This rearrangement joins TRBV15 to TRBJ1-5, with 9 bases aligning to TRBD1. Germline V CDR1 and CDR2: LNHNV, YYDKDF (reference sequence). V shed 3 bases and J 2 bases; nucleotides not matched to a gene: 2. This CDR3 has 15 residues. The CDR3 loop is CATSRWTGGNQPQHF. DNA for the CDR3: TGTGCCACCAGCAGGTGGACAGGGGGCAATCAGCCCCAGCATTTT.

The chain couples TRBV6-1 to TRBJ1-2; 9 bases match TRBD1. J was trimmed by 0 bases and V by 6 bases; bases with no gene match: 14. Per germline, CDR1 MNHNS and CDR2 SASEGT. This CDR3 is built from 18 residues. CDR3 loop: CASRRAHDRGNTNYGYTF. Here the CDR3 DNA reads TGTGCCAGCAGACGCGCCCATGACAGGGGGAACACTAACTATGGCTACACCTTC.

The chain joins TRBV10-3 to TRBJ2-1; 14 bases map to TRBD2. CDR1 is ENHRY and CDR2 is SYGVKD in the germline V gene. This CDR3 has 18 amino acids. V dropped 5 bases and J dropped 0; count of bases not matched to a gene: 6. The chain's CDR3 is CAISLGLAGASSYNEQFF. The DNA of the CDR3 is TGTGCCATCAGTCTGGGACTAGCGGGAGCGAGCTCCTACAATGAGCAGTTCTTC.

The chain is built from TRBV10-3 and TRBJ2-2, with D possibly matching TRBD2 (5 bases). This CDR3 has 15 amino acids. V was pared by 0 bases and J by 5 bases, with 10 bases between. Germline V CDR1 and CDR2: ENHRY, SYGVKD. The CDR3, as DNA: TGTGCCATCAGTGAGTCTGGGAGCCAAACCGGGGAGCTGTTTTTT. Translated, it gives CAISESGSQTGELFF.

With regard to this clonotype: A single base separates this from a much larger clone, so it may be a read error. This chain links TRBV29-1 with TRBJ2-3; TRBD2 aligns across 10 bases. Germline V gives CDR1 SQVTM, CDR2 ANQGSEA. The trim removed 4 bases at V and 3 bases at J, leaving 7 bases unmatched. The CDR3 has 15 amino acids. The DNA of the CDR3 is TGCAGCGTTGGTGATGCTAGCGGGGGAACAGATACGCAGTATTTT. Protein sequence: CSVGDASGGTDTQYF.

This sequence joins TRBV30 and TRBJ1-1, with D possibly matching TRBD1 (5 bases). Germline V gives CDR1 GTSNPN, CDR2 SVGIG (reference sequence). V lost 2 bases and J 4 bases, leaving 14 bases between the germline ends. This CDR3 has 14 residues. The CDR3 sequence: CAWSLGVEGTEAFF. The DNA of the CDR3 is TGTGCCTGGAGTCTGGGGGTAGAAGGCACTGAAGCTTTCTTT. Full variable domain (rest looked up from reference TRBV30 and TRBJ1-1): SQTIHQWPATLVQPVGSPLSLECTVEGTSNPNLYWYRQAAGRGLQLLFYSVGIGQISSEVPQNLSASRPQDRQFILSSKKLLLSDSGFYLCAWSLGVEGTEAFFGQGTRLTVV.

Many counts were recorded for this clonotype. The genes are TRBV7-2 and TRBJ2-5, with D tentatively TRBD1 (5 bases). Germline CDR1 and CDR2: SGHTA and FQGNSA. This CDR3 has 17 amino acids. Trimming cost V 4 bases and J 5 bases, with 23 bases left between them. DNA of the CDR3: TGTGCCAGCAGCTCCTCAACCTTTGGATACAAGGGGGAGACCCAGTACTTC. Amino acid sequence: CASSSSTFGYKGETQYF. The entire variable domain, with the rest obtained from reference TRBV7-2 and TRBJ2-5, is as follows: GAGVSQSPSNKVTEKGKDVELRCDPISGHTALYWYRQSLGQGLEFLIYFQGNSAPDKSGLPSDRFSAERTGGSVSTLTIQRTQQEDSAVYLCASSSSTFGYKGETQYFGPGTRLLVL.

The chain employs TRBV5-6 and TRBJ2-5, with D possibly TRBD2 on 6 matching bases. V was trimmed by 4 bases and J by 0 bases, leaving 13 bases between them. This CDR3 region has 15 residues. Germline V CDR1 and CDR2: SGHDT, YYEEEE. The CDR3 coding sequence is TGTGCCAGCAGCCGCGGGACGGAATACCAAGAGACCCAGTACTTC. Encoded protein: CASSRGTEYQETQYF.

This clonotype was counted many times. The V gene is TRBV12-3 or TRBV12-4, the J gene TRBJ1-2; no definite D call. Deletions cut 3 bases from V and 5 bases from J, with 10 bases between. This CDR3 comprises 13 residues. This CDR3 is CASSLGTEYGYTF. CDR3 nucleotides: TGTGCCAGCAGTTTGGGTACAGAATATGGCTACACCTTC.